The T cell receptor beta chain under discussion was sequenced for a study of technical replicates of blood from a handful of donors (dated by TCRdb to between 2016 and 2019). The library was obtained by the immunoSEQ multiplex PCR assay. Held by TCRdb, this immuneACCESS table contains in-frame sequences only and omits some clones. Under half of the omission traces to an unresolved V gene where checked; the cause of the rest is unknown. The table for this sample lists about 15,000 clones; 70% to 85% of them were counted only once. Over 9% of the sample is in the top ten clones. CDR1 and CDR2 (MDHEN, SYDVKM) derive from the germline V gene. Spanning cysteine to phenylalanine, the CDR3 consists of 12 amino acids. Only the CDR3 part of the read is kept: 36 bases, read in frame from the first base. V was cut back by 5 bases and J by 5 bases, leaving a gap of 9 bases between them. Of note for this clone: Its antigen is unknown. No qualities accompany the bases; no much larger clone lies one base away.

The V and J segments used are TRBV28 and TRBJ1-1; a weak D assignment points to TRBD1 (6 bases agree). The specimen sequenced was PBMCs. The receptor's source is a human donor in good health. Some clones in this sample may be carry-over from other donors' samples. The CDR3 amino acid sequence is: CASSERGTEAFF. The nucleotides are TGTGCCAGCAGTGAGAGGGGGACTGAAGCTTTCTTT.